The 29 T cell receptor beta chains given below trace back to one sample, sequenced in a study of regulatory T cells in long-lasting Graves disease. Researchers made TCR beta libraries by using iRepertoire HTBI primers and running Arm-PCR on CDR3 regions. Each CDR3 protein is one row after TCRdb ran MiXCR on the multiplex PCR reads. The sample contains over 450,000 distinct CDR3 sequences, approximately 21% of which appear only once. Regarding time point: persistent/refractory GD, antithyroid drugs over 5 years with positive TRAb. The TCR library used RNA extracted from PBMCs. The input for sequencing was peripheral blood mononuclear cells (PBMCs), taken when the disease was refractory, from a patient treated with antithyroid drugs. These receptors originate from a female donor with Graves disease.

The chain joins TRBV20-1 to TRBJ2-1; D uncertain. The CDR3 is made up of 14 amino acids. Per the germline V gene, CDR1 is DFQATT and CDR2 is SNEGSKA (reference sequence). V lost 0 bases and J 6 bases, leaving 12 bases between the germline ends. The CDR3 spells CSARDLVRINEQFF. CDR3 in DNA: TGCAGTGCTAGAGATCTGGTCCGTATCAATGAGCAGTTCTTC.

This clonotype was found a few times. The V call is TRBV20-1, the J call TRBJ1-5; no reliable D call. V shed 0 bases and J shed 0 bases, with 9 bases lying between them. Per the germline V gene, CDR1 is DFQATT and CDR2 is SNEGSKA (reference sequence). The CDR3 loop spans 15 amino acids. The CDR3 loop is CSARDSQNSNQPQHF. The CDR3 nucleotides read TGCAGTGCTAGAGATTCACAGAATAGCAATCAGCCCCAGCATTTT.

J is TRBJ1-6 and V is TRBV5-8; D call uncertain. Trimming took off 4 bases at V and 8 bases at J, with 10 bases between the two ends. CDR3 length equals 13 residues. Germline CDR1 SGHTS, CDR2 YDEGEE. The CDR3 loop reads CASSRTLDSPLHF. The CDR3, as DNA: TGTGCCAGCAGCCGGACCTTGGATTCACCCCTCCACTTT.

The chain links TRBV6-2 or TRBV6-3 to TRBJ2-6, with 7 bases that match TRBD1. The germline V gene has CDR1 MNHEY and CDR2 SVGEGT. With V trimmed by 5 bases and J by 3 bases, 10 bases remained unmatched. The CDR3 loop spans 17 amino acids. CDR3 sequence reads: CASSPFDRADGANVLTF. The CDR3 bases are TGTGCCAGCAGTCCCTTCGACAGGGCAGATGGGGCCAACGTCCTGACTTTC.

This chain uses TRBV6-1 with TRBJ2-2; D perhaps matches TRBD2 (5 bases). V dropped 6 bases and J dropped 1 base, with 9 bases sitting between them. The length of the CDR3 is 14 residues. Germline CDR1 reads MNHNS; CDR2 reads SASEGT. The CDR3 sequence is CASSIGMNTGELFF. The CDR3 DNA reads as TGTGCCAGCAGCATCGGGATGAACACCGGGGAGCTGTTTTTT.

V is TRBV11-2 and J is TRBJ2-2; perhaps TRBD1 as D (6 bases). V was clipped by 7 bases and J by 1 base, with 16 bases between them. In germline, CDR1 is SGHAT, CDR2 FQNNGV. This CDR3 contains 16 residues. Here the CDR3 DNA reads TGTGCCAGCATCGTGGCCGGGACACTGAACACCGGGGAGCTGTTTTTT. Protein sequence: CASIVAGTLNTGELFF. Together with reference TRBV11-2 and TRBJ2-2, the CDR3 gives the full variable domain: EAGVAQSPRYKIIEKRQSVAFWCNPISGHATLYWYQQILGQGPKLLIQFQNNGVVDDSQLPKDRFSAERLKGVDSTLKIQPAKLEDSAVYLCASIVAGTLNTGELFFGEGSRLTVL.

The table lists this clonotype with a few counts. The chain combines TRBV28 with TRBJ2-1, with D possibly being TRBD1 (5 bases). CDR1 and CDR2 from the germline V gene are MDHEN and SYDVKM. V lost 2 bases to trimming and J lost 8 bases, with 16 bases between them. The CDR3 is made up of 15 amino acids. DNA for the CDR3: TGTGCCAGCAGTTTAGGGGCACAACCAGACGATGAGCAGTTCTTC. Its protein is CASSLGAQPDDEQFF.

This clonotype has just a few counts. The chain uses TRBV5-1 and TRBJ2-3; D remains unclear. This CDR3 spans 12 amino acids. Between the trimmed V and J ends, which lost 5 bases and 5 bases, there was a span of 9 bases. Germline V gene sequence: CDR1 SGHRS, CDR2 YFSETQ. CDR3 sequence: CASSPHEDTQYF. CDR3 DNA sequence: TGCGCCAGCAGTCCCCACGAAGATACGCAGTATTTT. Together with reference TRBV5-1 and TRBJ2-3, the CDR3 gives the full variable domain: KAGVTQTPRYLIKTRGQQVTLSCSPISGHRSVSWYQQTPGQGLQFLFEYFSETQRNKGNFPGRFSGRQFSNSRSEMNVSTLELGDSALYLCASSPHEDTQYFGPGTRLTVL.

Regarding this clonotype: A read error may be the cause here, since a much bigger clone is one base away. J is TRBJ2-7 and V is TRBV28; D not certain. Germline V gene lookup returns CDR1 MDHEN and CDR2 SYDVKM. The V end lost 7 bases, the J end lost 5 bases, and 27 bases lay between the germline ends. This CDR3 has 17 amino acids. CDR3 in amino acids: CASTPGPTPSSPHEQYF. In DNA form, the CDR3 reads TGTGCCAGCACCCCCGGGCCCACGCCTAGTAGTCCCCACGAGCAGTACTTC.

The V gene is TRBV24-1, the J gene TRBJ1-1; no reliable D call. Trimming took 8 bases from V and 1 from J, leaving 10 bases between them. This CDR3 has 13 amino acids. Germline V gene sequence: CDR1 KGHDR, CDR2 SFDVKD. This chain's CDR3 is CATTSGPNTEAFF. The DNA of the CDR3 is TGTGCCACCACCTCGGGCCCGAACACTGAAGCTTTCTTT.

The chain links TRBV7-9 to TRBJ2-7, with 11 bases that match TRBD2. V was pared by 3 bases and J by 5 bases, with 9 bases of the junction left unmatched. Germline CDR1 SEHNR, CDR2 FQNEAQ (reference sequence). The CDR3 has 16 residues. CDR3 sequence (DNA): TGTGCCAGCAGCTTGTTAGCGGGAGGGCCCGCGGACGAGCAGTACTTC. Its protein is CASSLLAGGPADEQYF.

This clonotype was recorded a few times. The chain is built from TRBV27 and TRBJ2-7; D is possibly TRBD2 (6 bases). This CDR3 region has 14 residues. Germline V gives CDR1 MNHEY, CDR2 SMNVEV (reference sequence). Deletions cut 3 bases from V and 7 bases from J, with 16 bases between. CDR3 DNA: TGTGCCAGCAGTTTCGGTGAGGGACTGGGAGAGCAGTACTTC. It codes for CASSFGEGLGEQYF.

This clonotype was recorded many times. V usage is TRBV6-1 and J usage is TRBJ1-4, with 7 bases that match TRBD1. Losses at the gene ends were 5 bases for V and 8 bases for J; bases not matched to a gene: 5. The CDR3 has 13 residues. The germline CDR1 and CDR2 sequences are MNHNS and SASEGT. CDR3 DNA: TGTGCCAGCAGTAGGACAGGCCCCGAAAAACTGTTTTTT. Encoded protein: CASSRTGPEKLFF.

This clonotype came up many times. The CDR3 loop is CASKQGASSPLHF. CDR3 bases: TGTGCCAGCAAGCAGGGCGCATCATCACCCCTCCACTTT. V is TRBV12-3 or TRBV12-4 and J is TRBJ1-6, with D tentatively TRBD1 (5 bases). Trimming took off 7 bases at V and 10 bases at J, with 14 bases between the two ends. The CDR3 length is 13 residues.

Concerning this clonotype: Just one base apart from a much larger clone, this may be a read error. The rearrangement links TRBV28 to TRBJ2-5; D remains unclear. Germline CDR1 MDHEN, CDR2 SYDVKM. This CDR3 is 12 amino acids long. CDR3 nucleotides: TGTGCCAGCAGTTTTCTGCCAGAGGCCCAGTACTTC. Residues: CASSFLPEAQYF. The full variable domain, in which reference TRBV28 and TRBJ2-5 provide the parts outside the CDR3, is DVKVTQSSRYLVKRTGEKVFLECVQDMDHENMFWYRQDPGLGLRLIYFSYDVKMKEKGDIPEGYSVSREKKERFSLILESASTNQTSMYLCASSFLPEAQYFGPGTRLLVL.

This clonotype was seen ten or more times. CDR3 region: CASGIPGGQETQYF. CDR3 DNA sequence: TGTGCCAGCGGCATACCCGGGGGGCAAGAGACCCAGTACTTC. The gene calls are TRBV11-3 and TRBJ2-5; 7 bases agree with TRBD2. Trimming at V came to 8 bases and at J to 2 bases, leaving 8 bases not matched to a gene. Germline values: CDR1 SGHNT, CDR2 YENEEA. The CDR3 runs to 14 residues.

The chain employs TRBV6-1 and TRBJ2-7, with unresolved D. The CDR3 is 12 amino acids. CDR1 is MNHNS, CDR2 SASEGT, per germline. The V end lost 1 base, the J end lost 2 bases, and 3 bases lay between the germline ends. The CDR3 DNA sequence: TGTGCCAGCAGTGAAGGGGCCTACGAGCAGTACTTC. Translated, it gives CASSEGAYEQYF.

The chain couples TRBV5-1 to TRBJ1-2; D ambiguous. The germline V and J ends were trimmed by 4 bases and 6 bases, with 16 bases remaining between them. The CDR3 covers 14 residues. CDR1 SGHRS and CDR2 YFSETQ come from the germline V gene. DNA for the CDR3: TGCGCCAGCAGCCCGGCTGGGATTTGGGATGGCTACACCTTC. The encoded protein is CASSPAGIWDGYTF. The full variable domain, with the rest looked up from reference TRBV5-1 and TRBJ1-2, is KAGVTQTPRYLIKTRGQQVTLSCSPISGHRSVSWYQQTPGQGLQFLFEYFSETQRNKGNFPGRFSGRQFSNSRSEMNVSTLELGDSALYLCASSPAGIWDGYTFGSGTRLTVV.

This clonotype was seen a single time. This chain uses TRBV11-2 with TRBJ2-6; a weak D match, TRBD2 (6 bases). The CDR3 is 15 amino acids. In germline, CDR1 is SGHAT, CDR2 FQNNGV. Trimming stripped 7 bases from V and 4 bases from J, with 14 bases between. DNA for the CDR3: TGTGCCAGCAATTTACGGGGGTCAGGGGCCAACGTCCTGACTTTC. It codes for CASNLRGSGANVLTF.

CDR3 protein: CASRSGDTQYF. The CDR3 bases are TGCGCCAGCAGAAGTGGCGATACGCAGTATTTT. The V call is TRBV5-1, the J call TRBJ2-3, with no clear D. This CDR3 is built from 11 residues. Germline values: CDR1 SGHRS, CDR2 YFSETQ. The germline V and J ends were trimmed by 5 bases and 6 bases, with 7 bases remaining between them.

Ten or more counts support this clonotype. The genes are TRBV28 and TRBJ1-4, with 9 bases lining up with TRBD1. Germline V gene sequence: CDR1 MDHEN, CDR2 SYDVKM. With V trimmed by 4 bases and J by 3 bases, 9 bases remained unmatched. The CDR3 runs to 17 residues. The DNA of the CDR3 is TGTGCCAGCAGTTCCCGGGACAGGGCTTGGGCTAATGAAAAACTGTTTTTT. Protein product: CASSSRDRAWANEKLFF.

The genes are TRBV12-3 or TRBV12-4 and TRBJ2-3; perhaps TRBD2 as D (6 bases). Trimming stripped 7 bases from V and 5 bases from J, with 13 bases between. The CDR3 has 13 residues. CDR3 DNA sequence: TGTGCCAGCACCCAACCGGGAGTAGATACGCAGTATTTT. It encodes CASTQPGVDTQYF.

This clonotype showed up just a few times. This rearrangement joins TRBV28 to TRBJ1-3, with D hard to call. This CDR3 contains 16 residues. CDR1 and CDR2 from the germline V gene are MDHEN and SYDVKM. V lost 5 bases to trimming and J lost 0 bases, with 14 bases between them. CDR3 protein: CASSPPGGDSGNTIYF. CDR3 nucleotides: TGTGCCAGCAGTCCCCCCGGCGGGGACTCTGGAAACACCATATATTTT.

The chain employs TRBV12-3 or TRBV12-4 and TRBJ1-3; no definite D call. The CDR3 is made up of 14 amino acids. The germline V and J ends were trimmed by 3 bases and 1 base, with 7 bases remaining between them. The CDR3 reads CASSFYISGNTIYF. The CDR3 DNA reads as TGTGCCAGCAGTTTTTATATTTCTGGAAACACCATATATTTT.

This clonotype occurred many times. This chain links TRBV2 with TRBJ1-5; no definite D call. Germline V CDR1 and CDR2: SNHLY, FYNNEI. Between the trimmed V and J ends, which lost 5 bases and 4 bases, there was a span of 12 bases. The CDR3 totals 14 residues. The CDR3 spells CASSREGRNQPQHF. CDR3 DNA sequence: TGTGCCAGCAGTCGAGAAGGGAGGAATCAGCCCCAGCATTTT.

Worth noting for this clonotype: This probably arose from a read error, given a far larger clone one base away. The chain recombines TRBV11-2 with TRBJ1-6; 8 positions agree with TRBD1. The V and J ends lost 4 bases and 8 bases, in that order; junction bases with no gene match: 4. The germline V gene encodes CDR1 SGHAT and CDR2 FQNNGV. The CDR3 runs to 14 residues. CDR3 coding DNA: TGTGCCAGCAGCTCGGACAGGGAGGATTCACCCCTCCACTTT. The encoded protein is CASSSDREDSPLHF.

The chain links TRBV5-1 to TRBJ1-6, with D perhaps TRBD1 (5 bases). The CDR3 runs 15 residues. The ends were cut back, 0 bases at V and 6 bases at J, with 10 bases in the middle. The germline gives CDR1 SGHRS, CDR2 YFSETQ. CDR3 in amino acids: CASSLERDFNSPLHF. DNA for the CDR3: TGCGCCAGCAGCTTGGAGCGGGACTTTAATTCACCCCTCCACTTT.

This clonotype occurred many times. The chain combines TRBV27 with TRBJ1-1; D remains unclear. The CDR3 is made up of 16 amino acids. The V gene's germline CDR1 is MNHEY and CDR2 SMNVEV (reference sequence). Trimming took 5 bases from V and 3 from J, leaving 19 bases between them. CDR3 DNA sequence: TGTGCCAGCAGTCAGAGGTATGGGAGGGCGGACACTGAAGCTTTCTTT. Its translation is CASSQRYGRADTEAFF.

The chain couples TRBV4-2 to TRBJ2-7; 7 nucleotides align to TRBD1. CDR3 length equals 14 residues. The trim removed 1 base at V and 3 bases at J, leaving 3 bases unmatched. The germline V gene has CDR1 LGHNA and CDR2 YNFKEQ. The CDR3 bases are TGTGCCAGCAGCCAAGTGGGGGACAGCTACGAGCAGTACTTC. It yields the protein CASSQVGDSYEQYF.